This TCR beta chain is from a study of blood T cell repertoires in COVID-19. The overall study: Whether acute or convalescent, the COVID-19 samples came from the United States, Italy and Spain.

Enrollees, about 18 to 89 years old, lived in 24 US areas. In assigning cohorts, the study relied on participant-reported clinical history. Study processing details: Estimated nucleated cell counts came from reference gene primer amplification. Sequencing was performed with immunoSEQ multiplex PCR; in TCRdb, only in-frame clones are kept and a portion is missing. V and J calls and clone size follow that table, whereas D and trimming were derived from the DNA. The data contain 150,000 to 200,000 clones, around 80% of them singletons. The germline CDR1 and CDR2 sequences are SGHRS and YFSETQ. V dropped 1 base and J dropped 6 bases, with 15 bases sitting between them. This CDR3 is built from 15 residues.

The chain has TRBV5-1 and TRBJ2-3; D possibly corresponds to TRBD1 (5 bases). Specimen: PBMCs or T cells enriched from blood (not recorded which). The TCR comes from a man between 45 and 60 years old who had recovered from COVID-19. The CDR3 here is CASSLRGTTRDTQYF. The CDR3, as DNA: TGCGCCAGCAGCTTGAGGGGTACGACTCGGGATACGCAGTATTTT. The full variable domain, with the rest looked up from reference TRBV5-1 and TRBJ2-3, is KAGVTQTPRYLIKTRGQQVTLSCSPISGHRSVSWYQQTPGQGLQFLFEYFSETQRNKGNFPGRFSGRQFSNSRSEMNVSTLELGDSALYLCASSLRGTTRDTQYFGPGTRLTVL.